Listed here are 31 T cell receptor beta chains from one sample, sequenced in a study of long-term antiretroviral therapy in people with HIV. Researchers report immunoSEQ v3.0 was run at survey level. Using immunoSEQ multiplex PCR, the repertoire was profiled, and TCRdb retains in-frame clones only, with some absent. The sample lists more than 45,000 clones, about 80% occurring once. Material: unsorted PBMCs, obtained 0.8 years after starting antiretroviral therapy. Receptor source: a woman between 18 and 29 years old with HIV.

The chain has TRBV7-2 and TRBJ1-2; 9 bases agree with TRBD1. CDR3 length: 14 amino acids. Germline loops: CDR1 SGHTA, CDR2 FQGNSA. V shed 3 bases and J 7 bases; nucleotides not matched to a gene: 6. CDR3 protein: CASSFPDRGRGYTF. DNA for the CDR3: TGTGCCAGCAGCTTCCCGGACAGGGGACGTGGCTACACCTTC.

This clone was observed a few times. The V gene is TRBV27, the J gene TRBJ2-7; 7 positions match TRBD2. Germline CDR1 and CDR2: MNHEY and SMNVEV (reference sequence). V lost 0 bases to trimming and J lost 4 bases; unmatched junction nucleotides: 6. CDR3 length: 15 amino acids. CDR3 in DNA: TGTGCCAGCAGTTTATCTTCACTAGCGTATTACGAGCAGTACTTC. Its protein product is CASSLSSLAYYEQYF.

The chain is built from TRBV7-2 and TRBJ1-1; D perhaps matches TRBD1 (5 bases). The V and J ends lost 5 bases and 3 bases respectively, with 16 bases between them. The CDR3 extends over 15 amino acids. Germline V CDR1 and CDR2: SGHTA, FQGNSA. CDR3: CASSLGTRWDTEAFF. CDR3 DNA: TGTGCCAGCAGCCTCGGGACGAGATGGGACACTGAAGCTTTCTTT.

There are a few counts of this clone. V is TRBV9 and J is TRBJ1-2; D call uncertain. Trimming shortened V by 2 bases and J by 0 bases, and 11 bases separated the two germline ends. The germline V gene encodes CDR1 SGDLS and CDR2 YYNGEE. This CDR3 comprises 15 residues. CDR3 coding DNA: TGTGCCAGCAGCGTTTCCAGAGACCCTAACTATGGCTACACCTTC. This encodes CASSVSRDPNYGYTF.

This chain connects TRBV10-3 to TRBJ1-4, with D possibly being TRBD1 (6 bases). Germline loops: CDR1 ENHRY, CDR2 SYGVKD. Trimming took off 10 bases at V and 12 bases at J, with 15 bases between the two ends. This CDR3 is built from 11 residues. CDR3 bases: TGTGCCACGGGGGCTGGGGGGGAACTGTTTTTT. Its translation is CATGAGGELFF.

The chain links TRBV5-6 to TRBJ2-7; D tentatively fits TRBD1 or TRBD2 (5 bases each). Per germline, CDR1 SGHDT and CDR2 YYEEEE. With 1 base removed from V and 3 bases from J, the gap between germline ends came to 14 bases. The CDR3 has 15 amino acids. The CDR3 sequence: CASSLQRLRGYEQYF. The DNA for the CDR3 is TGTGCCAGCAGCTTGCAGCGTCTGAGGGGCTACGAGCAGTACTTC.

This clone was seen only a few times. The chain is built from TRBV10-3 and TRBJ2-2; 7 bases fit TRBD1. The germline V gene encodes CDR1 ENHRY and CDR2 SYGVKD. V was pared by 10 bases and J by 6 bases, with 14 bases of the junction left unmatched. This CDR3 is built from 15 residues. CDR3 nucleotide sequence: TGTGCCACCATAAGGGGGCCCGATAGGTCCGGGGAGCTGTTTTTT. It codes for CATIRGPDRSGELFF.

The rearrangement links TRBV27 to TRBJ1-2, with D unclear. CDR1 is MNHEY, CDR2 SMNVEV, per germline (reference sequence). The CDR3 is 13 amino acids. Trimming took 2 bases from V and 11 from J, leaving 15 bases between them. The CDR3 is CASSLQYAAGYTF. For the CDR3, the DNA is TGTGCCAGCAGTTTACAGTATGCTGCTGGGTACACCTTC.

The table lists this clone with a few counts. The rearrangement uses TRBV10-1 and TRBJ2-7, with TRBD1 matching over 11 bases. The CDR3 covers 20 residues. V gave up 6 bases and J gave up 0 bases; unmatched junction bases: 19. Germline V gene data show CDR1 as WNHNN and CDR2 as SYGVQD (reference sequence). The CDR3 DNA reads TGCGCCAGCAGGCCCTCGTCCGCGCGGGACAGGGGGATAGCCTCCTACGAGCAGTACTTC. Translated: CASRPSSARDRGIASYEQYF.

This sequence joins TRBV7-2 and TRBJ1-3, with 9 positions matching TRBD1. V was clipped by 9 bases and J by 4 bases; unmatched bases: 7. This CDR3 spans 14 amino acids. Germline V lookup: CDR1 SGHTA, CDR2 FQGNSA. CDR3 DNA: TGTGCCAGTTGGGGACAGGGAAGAGGAAACACCATATATTTT. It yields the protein CASWGQGRGNTIYF.

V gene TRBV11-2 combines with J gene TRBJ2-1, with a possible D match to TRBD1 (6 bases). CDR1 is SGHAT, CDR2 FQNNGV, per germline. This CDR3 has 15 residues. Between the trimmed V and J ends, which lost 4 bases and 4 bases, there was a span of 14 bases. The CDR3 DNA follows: TGTGCCAGCAGCTCGAGCCAGGGGCCATACAATGAGCAGTTCTTC. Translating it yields CASSSSQGPYNEQFF.

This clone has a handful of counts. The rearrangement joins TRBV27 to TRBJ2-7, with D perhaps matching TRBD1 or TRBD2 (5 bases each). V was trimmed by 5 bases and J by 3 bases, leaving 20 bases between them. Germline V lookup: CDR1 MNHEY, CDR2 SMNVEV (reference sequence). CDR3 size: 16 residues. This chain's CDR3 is CASSRLWGTSHYEQYF. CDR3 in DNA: TGTGCCAGCAGTCGACTATGGGGCACTTCGCACTACGAGCAGTACTTC.

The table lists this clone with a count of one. The CDR3 bases are TGTGCCAGCAGCTTGGCGGGACCACTCTACAATGAGCAGTTCTTC. Amino acid sequence: CASSLAGPLYNEQFF. The chain has TRBV5-6 and TRBJ2-1; either TRBD1 or TRBD2 may supply D (5 bases each). CDR1 and CDR2 (germline): SGHDT, YYEEEE. The V gene lost 0 bases and the J gene lost 3 bases, with 10 bases spanning the gap. The CDR3 has 15 amino acids.

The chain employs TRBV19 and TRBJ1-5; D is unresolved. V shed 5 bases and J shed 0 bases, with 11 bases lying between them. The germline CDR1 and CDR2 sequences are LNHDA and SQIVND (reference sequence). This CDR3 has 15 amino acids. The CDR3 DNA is TGTGCCAGTAGTCCGGACCCGCATAGCAATCAGCCCCAGCATTTT. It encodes CASSPDPHSNQPQHF.

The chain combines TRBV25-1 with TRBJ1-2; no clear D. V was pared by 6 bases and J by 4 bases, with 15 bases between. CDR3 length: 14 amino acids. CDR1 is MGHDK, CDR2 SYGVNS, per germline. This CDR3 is CASSLKQPPYGYTF. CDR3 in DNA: TGTGCCAGCAGCCTCAAGCAACCCCCCTATGGCTACACCTTC.

CDR3 coding DNA: TGTGCCAGCAGTTTAAGCGGGAGACCCTACAATGAGCAGTTCTTC. It encodes CASSLSGRPYNEQFF. The gene calls are TRBV27 and TRBJ2-1, with TRBD2 identical over 8 bases. Germline values: CDR1 MNHEY, CDR2 SMNVEV (reference sequence). This CDR3 region has 15 residues. The J segment lost 2 bases and the V segment lost 2 bases, leaving 2 bases of the junction unmatched.

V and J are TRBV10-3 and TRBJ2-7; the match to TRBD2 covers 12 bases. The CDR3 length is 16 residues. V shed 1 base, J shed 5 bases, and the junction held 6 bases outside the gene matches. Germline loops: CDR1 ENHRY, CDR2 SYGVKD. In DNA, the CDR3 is TGTGCCATCAGTGAGTTCCCGGGACTAGCGGGCCACGAGCAGTACTTC. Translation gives CAISEFPGLAGHEQYF.

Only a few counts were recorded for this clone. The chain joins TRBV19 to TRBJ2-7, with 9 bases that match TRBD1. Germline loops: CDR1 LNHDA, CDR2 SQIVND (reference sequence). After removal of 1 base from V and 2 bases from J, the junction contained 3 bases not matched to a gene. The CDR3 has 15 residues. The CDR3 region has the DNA TGTGCCAGTAGTATAGTAGGGACAGGGACCTACGAGCAGTACTTC. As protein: CASSIVGTGTYEQYF.

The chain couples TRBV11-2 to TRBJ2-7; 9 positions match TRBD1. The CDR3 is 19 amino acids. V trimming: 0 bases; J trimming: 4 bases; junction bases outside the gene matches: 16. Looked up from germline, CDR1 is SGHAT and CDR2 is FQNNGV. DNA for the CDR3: TGTGCCAGCAGCTTAGATTTAAGGGTCCGGGACAGGGTTTTTTACGAGCAGTACTTC. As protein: CASSLDLRVRDRVFYEQYF.

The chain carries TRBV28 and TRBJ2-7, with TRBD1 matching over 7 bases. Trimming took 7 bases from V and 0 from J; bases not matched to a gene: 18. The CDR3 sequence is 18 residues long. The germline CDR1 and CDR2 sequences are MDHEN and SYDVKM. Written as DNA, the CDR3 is TGTGCCAGCATTGGCCCCGCAGAAGGGGGCTCCCTCTCCTACGAGCAGTACTTC. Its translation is CASIGPAEGGSLSYEQYF.

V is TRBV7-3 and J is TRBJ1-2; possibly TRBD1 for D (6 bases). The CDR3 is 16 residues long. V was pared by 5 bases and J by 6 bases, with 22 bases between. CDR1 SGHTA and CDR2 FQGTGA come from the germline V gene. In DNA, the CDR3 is TGTGCCAGCAGCCCCGGGGGGCCCCCGGAGGGCGATGGCTACACCTTC. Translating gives CASSPGGPPEGDGYTF.

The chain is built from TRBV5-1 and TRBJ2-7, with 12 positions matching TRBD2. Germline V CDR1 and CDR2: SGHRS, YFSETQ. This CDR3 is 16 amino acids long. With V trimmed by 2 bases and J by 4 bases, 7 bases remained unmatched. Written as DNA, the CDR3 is TGCGCCAGCAGCTTCAGCCTAGCGGGAGGGGAATACGAGCAGTACTTC. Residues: CASSFSLAGGEYEQYF.

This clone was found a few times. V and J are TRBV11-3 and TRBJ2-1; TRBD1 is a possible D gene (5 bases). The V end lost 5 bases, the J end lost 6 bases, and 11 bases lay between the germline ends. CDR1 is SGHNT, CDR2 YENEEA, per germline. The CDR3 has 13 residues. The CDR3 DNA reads TGTGCCAGCAGCCGAGAAAGGGGCAATGAGCAGTTCTTC. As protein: CASSRERGNEQFF.

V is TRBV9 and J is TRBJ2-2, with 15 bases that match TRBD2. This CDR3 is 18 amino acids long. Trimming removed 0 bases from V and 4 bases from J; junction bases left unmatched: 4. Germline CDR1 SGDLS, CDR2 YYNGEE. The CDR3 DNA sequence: TGTGCCAGCAGCGTAGCTCGGACTAGCGGGAGGGCCACCGGGGAGCTGTTTTTT. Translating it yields CASSVARTSGRATGELFF.

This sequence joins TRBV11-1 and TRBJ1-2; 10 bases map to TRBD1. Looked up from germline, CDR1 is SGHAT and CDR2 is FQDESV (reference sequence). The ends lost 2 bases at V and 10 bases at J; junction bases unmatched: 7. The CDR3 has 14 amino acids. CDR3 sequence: CASSLNRDRGSYTF. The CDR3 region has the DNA TGTGCCAGCAGCTTAAACCGGGACAGGGGCTCCTACACCTTC.

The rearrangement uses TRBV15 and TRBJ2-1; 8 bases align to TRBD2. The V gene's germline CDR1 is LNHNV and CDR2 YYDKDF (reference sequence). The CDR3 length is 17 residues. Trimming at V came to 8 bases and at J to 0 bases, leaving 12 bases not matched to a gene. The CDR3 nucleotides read TGTGCCACCCGGGAGGGCGCTATTACGAACTCCTACAATGAGCAGTTCTTC. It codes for CATREGAITNSYNEQFF.

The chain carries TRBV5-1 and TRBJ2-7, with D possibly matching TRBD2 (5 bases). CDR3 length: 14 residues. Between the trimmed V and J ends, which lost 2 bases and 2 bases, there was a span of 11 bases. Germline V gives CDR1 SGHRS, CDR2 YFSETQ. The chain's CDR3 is CASSFSRAAYEQYF. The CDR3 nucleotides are TGCGCCAGCAGCTTTTCGCGGGCAGCCTACGAGCAGTACTTC.

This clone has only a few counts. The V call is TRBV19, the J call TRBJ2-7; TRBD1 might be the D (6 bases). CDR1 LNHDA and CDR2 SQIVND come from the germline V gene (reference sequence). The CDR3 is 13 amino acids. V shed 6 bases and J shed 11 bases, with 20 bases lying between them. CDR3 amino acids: CASSPSGTPFEYF. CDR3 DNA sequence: TGTGCCAGTAGCCCTTCCGGGACACCTTTTGAGTACTTC.

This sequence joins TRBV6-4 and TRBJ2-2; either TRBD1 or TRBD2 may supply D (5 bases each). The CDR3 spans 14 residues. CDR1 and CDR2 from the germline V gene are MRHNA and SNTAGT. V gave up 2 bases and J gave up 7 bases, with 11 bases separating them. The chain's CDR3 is CASSDGGENGELFF. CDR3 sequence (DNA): TGTGCCAGCAGTGACGGGGGAGAGAACGGGGAGCTGTTTTTT.

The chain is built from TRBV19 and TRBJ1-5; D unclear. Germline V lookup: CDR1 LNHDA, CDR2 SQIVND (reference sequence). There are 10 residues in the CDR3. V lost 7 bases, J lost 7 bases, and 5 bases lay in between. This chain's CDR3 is CASNSQPQHF. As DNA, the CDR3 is TGTGCCAGTAATTCGCAGCCCCAGCATTTT.

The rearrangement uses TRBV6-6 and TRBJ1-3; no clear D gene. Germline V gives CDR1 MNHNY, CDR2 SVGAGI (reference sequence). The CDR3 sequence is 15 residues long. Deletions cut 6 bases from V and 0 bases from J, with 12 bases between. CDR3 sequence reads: CASRNQLSSGNTIYF. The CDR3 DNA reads TGTGCCAGCAGGAACCAACTGAGCTCTGGAAACACCATATATTTT.